This TCR beta chain was captured in a study of cytomegalovirus exposure and HLA in healthy donors. The study ran its PCR with 60 Vbeta and 13 Jbeta primers. Generated by immunoSEQ multiplex PCR, the TCRdb table keeps only in-frame clones and is missing some. The sample yields about 210,000 clones, around 81% seen once. Per the germline V gene, CDR1 is SGHDN and CDR2 is FVKESK. This CDR3 spans 14 amino acids. Trimming took off 3 bases at V and 5 bases at J, with 13 bases between the two ends. Turning to this clone: As yet, its antigen is unknown.

Overall study results and limits: According to a later analysis, donors in an Asian-associated ancestry cluster reportedly had fewer N-insertions than the approximately 670-donor mean.

V and J are TRBV14 and TRBJ2-5; D perhaps matches TRBD2 (6 bases). This clonotype was obtained from a woman aged 50 to 60 in good health and CMV-seropositive. Sequencing was performed on PBMCs. CDR3 in DNA: TGTGCCAGCAGCCAGATCAGGGAGGTGGAGACCCAGTACTTC. Amino acid sequence: CASSQIREVETQYF.